These T cell receptor beta chains were read from a single sample in a study of PD-L1 blockade in urothelial cancer. Assay: immunoSEQ multiplex PCR; the TCRdb copy retains only in-frame clones and omits some. Counted here are about 51,000 clones, approximately 86% occurring once; the ten biggest clones make up approximately 16%. This material consisted of PBMCs, taken around atezolizumab (anti-PD-L1) treatment. These receptors were taken from a man aged 60-69 years with urothelial cancer. Each CDR3 is given without its conserved first and last residue. D genes are given only for firm matches.

D gene: .
J gene: TRBJ2-1
V gene: TRBV30
CDR3 protein: AWMGSSYNEQF

D gene: TRBD1
J gene: TRBJ2-7
V gene: TRBV29-1
CDR3 protein: SVGDREDYEQY

D gene: TRBD2
J gene: TRBJ2-3
V gene: TRBV9
CDR3 protein: ASSVIAGGPLPQY

D gene: TRBD1
J gene: TRBJ1-2
V gene: TRBV18
CDR3 protein: ASSQRVGQGAYGYT

D gene: .
J gene: TRBJ1-1
V gene: TRBV9
CDR3 protein: ASSVGESTEAF

D gene: TRBD1
J gene: TRBJ2-7
V gene: TRBV7-2
CDR3 protein: ASSLGDRVKYYEQY

D gene: .
J gene: TRBJ2-7
V gene: TRBV29-1
CDR3 protein: SVEDRSGRPYEQY

D gene: .
J gene: TRBJ2-3
V gene: TRBV30
CDR3 protein: AWIYRARTPY

D gene: TRBD1
J gene: TRBJ2-7
V gene: TRBV19
CDR3 protein: ASSRTGEAPYEQY

D gene: TRBD1
J gene: TRBJ1-4
V gene: TRBV11-2
CDR3 protein: ASSLDTGDNEKLF

D gene: .
J gene: TRBJ2-7
V gene: TRBV10-1
CDR3 protein: ASSESGRDTYEQY

D gene: .
J gene: TRBJ1-2
V gene: TRBV10-3
CDR3 protein: AISERDGYT

D gene: .
J gene: TRBJ2-3
V gene: TRBV7-9
CDR3 protein: ATGPRTDPSTDTQY

D gene: TRBD1
J gene: TRBJ2-3
V gene: TRBV11-3
CDR3 protein: ASTQGGTGGGTDTQY

D gene: .
J gene: TRBJ1-1
V gene: TRBV5-6
CDR3 protein: ASSLPNQFEAF

D gene: TRBD1
J gene: TRBJ2-3
V gene: TRBV19
CDR3 protein: ASSQGQDTDTQY

D gene: TRBD2
J gene: TRBJ2-6
V gene: TRBV19
CDR3 protein: ASSMSGRRSGANVLT

D gene: TRBD1
J gene: TRBJ1-2
V gene: TRBV6-1
CDR3 protein: ASSEVALTGDNGYT

D gene: .
J gene: TRBJ2-2
V gene: TRBV6-1
CDR3 protein: ASSEMAQAGGTGELF

D gene: TRBD1
J gene: TRBJ1-1
V gene: TRBV19
CDR3 protein: ASSPRTGPYTEAF

D gene: .
J gene: TRBJ1-2
V gene: TRBV7-9
CDR3 protein: ARIPVRTNYGYT

D gene: TRBD2
J gene: TRBJ2-1
V gene: TRBV5-4
CDR3 protein: ASSLWGLAGYNEQF

D gene: .
J gene: TRBJ2-7
V gene: TRBV5-1
CDR3 protein: ASSRHGIPTYEQY

D gene: .
J gene: TRBJ2-7
V gene: TRBV4-3
CDR3 protein: ASSQDPTASYEQY

D gene: TRBD1
J gene: TRBJ1-5
V gene: TRBV28
CDR3 protein: ASSSGGGSNQPQH

D gene: .
J gene: TRBJ1-4
V gene: TRBV7-2
CDR3 protein: ASSLEAGPEKLF

D gene: .
J gene: TRBJ2-7
V gene: TRBV7-2
CDR3 protein: ASKSPPGAYEQY

D gene: TRBD2
J gene: TRBJ2-5
V gene: TRBV7-3
CDR3 protein: ASSPNSGGAGGQETQY

D gene: .
J gene: TRBJ2-3
V gene: TRBV5-1
CDR3 protein: ASSPETDTQY

D gene: TRBD1
J gene: TRBJ2-5
V gene: TRBV28
CDR3 protein: ASATVRQGVGETQY

D gene: .
J gene: TRBJ2-7
V gene: TRBV6-1
CDR3 protein: ASSEPFGQKGNEQY

D gene: .
J gene: TRBJ2-5
V gene: TRBV6-5
CDR3 protein: ASSSPGVRETQY

D gene: TRBD2
J gene: TRBJ2-7
V gene: TRBV2
CDR3 protein: ASRGTSGKLSSYEQY

D gene: .
J gene: TRBJ2-2
V gene: TRBV5-6
CDR3 protein: ASSTHEGGWYYRELF

D gene: .
J gene: TRBJ2-3
V gene: TRBV5-4
CDR3 protein: ASSFADTQY

D gene: .
J gene: TRBJ2-7
V gene: TRBV11-2
CDR3 protein: ASSVGQAYEQY

D gene: TRBD2
J gene: TRBJ2-7
V gene: TRBV7-2
CDR3 protein: ASSRGRRSSYEQY

D gene: TRBD1
J gene: TRBJ1-5
V gene: TRBV6-6
CDR3 protein: ASSYGTAANQPQH

D gene: .
J gene: TRBJ1-2
V gene: TRBV19
CDR3 protein: ATTPAGRNYGYT

D gene: .
J gene: TRBJ2-5
V gene: TRBV5-4
CDR3 protein: ASSYRRDIQTQY

D gene: .
J gene: TRBJ2-7
V gene: TRBV27
CDR3 protein: ASSFRVGSYEQY

D gene: .
J gene: TRBJ2-1
V gene: TRBV4-3
CDR3 protein: ASSQDRTSYNEQF

D gene: TRBD2
J gene: TRBJ2-7
V gene: TRBV10-2
CDR3 protein: ASSEGLAGVYEQY

D gene: .
J gene: TRBJ2-7
V gene: TRBV28
CDR3 protein: ASSLWNRASHEQY

D gene: .
J gene: TRBJ1-2
V gene: TRBV7-6
CDR3 protein: ASSLESRGGYT

D gene: .
J gene: TRBJ1-1
V gene: TRBV5-1
CDR3 protein: ASKRGLLNTEAF

D gene: TRBD1
J gene: TRBJ2-2
V gene: TRBV27
CDR3 protein: ASTMGDRATGELF

D gene: TRBD2
J gene: TRBJ2-7
V gene: TRBV14
CDR3 protein: ASGLAGDYEQY

D gene: TRBD2
J gene: TRBJ2-2
V gene: TRBV7-9
CDR3 protein: ASRTSGGDFFLGTGELF

D gene: TRBD1
J gene: TRBJ2-5
V gene: TRBV5-1
CDR3 protein: ASSYRDRGQETQY

D gene: .
J gene: TRBJ2-1
V gene: TRBV7-9
CDR3 protein: ASSLDYEQF

D gene: .
J gene: TRBJ2-5
V gene: TRBV30
CDR3 protein: ALVRGSQETQY

D gene: .
J gene: TRBJ2-7
V gene: TRBV6-1
CDR3 protein: ASSVWWSRYEQY

D gene: .
J gene: TRBJ2-4
V gene: TRBV7-2
CDR3 protein: ASSLGYQAGNIQY

D gene: TRBD1
J gene: TRBJ2-7
V gene: TRBV4-2
CDR3 protein: ASSQGQGVPYEQY

D gene: .
J gene: TRBJ2-5
V gene: TRBV30
CDR3 protein: AWSPGETQY

D gene: TRBD2
J gene: TRBJ2-3
V gene: TRBV5-4
CDR3 protein: ASSLAGSGGTDTQY

D gene: TRBD1
J gene: TRBJ1-2
V gene: TRBV7-9
CDR3 protein: ASSLVQGAAGYT

D gene: TRBD2
J gene: TRBJ2-1
V gene: TRBV15
CDR3 protein: ATSSSSGGAWWNDNEQF

D gene: .
J gene: TRBJ1-1
V gene: TRBV7-7
CDR3 protein: ASSLRGSGKDEAF